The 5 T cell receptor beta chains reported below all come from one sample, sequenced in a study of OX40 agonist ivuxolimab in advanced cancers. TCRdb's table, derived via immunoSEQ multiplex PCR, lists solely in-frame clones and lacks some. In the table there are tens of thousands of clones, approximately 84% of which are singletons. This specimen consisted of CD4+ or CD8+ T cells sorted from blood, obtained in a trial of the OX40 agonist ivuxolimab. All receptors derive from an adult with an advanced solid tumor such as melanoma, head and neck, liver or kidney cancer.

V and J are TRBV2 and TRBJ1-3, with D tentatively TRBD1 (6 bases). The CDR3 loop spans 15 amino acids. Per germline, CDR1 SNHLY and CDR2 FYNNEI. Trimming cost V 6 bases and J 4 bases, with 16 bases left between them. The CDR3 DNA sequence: TGTGCCAGCAGCCAGGATGCAGGGGCCGGAAACACCATATATTTT. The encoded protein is CASSQDAGAGNTIYF.

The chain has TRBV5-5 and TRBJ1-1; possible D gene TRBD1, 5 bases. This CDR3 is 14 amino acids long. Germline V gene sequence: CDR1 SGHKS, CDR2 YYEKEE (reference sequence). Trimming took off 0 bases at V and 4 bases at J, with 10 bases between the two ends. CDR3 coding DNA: TGTGCCAGCAGCTTGGGACCTGGGGCCACTGAAGCTTTCTTT. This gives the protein CASSLGPGATEAFF.

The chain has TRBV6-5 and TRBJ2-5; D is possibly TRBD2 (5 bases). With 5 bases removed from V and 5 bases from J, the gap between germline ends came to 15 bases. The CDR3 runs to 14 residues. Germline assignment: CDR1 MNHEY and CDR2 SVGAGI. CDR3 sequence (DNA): TGTGCCAGCAGTGCTCAGCGGAGAGGGGAGACCCAGTACTTC. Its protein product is CASSAQRRGETQYF.

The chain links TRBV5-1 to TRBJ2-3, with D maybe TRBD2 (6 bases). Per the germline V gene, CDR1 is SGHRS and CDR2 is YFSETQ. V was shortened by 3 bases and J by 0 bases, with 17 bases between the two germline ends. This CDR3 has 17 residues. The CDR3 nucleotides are TGCGCCAGCAGCTCCATGGGACTTCCGCTAAGCACAGATACGCAGTATTTT. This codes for CASSSMGLPLSTDTQYF.

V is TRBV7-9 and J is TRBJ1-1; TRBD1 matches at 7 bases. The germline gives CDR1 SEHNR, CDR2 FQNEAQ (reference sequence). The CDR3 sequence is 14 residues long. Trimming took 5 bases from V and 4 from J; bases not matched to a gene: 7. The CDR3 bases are TGTGCCAGCAGCCTCAGGGGGGACGGCACTGAAGCTTTCTTT. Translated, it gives CASSLRGDGTEAFF.